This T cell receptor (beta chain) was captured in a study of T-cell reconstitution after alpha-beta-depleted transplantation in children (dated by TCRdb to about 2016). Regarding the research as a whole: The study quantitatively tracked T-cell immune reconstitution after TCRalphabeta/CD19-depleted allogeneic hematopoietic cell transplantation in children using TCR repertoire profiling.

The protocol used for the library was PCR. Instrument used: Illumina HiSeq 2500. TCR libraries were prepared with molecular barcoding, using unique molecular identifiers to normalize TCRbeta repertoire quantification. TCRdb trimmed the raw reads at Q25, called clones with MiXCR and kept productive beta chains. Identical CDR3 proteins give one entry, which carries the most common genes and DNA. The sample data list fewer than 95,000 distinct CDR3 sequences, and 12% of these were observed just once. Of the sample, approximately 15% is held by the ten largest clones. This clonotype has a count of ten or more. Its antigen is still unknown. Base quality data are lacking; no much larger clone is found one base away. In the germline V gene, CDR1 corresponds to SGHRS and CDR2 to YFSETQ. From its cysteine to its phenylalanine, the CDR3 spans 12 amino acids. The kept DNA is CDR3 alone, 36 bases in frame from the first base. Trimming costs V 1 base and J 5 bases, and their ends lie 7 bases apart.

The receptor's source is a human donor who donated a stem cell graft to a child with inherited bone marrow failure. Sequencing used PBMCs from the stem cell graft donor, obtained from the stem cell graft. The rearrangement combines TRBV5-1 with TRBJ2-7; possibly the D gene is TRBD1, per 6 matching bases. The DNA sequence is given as TGCGCCAGCAGCTTGCCAGGGGACGAGCAGTACTTC. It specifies CASSLPGDEQYF. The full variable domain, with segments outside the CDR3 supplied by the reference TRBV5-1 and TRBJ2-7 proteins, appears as KAGVTQTPRYLIKTRGQQVTLSCSPISGHRSVSWYQQTPGQGLQFLFEYFSETQRNKGNFPGRFSGRQFSNSRSEMNVSTLELGDSALYLCASSLPGDEQYFGPGTRLTVT.